What follows are 26 T cell receptor beta chains derived from one specimen sequenced in a study of T-cell memory formation after mild COVID-19. Each CDR3 protein gets one entry after TCRdb re-called the 5' RACE reads with MiXCR. Altogether 300,000 to 400,000 distinct CDR3 sequences are present, approximately 14% being singletons, with the ten largest covering roughly 22%. Sequenced input: PBMCs or a T cell subset sorted from them (not recorded which). These receptors were obtained from a man younger than 35 who had mild COVID-19 (a few samples of this study predate the infection). Cell type and time point are not known.

CDR3 residues: CASSLRGWDEQPQHF. CDR3 nucleotides: TGTGCCAGCAGTCTCAGGGGGTGGGACGAGCAGCCCCAGCATTTT. The chain combines TRBV28 with TRBJ1-5; 7 bases are shared with TRBD1. Germline values: CDR1 MDHEN, CDR2 SYDVKM. The CDR3 loop spans 15 amino acids. V shed 5 bases, J shed 7 bases, and the junction held 11 bases outside the gene matches.

The chain recombines TRBV6-6 with TRBJ1-2, with D uncertain. The V gene's germline CDR1 is MNHNY and CDR2 SVGAGI (reference sequence). This CDR3 has 16 residues. The V gene lost 5 bases and the J gene lost 4 bases, with 20 bases spanning the gap. For the CDR3, the DNA is TGTGCCAGCAGTGACGGGGAGTACCGCTCCACCTATGGCTACACCTTC. This gives the protein CASSDGEYRSTYGYTF.

This clonotype has a handful of counts. The CDR3 DNA follows: TGTGCCAGCAGCTCCTTCCCGGGACCAGCAGATACGCAGTATTTT. This codes for CASSSFPGPADTQYF. The V and J genes are TRBV11-2 and TRBJ2-3; TRBD1 or TRBD2 may be the D gene (5 bases each). The CDR3 runs 15 residues. CDR1 and CDR2 (germline): SGHAT, FQNNGV. The V and J ends lost 4 bases and 4 bases respectively, with 15 bases between them. The complete variable domain, with remaining parts taken from reference TRBV11-2 and TRBJ2-3, reads EAGVAQSPRYKIIEKRQSVAFWCNPISGHATLYWYQQILGQGPKLLIQFQNNGVVDDSQLPKDRFSAERLKGVDSTLKIQPAKLEDSAVYLCASSSFPGPADTQYFGPGTRLTVL.

This clonotype was observed a few times. The gene calls are TRBV7-9 and TRBJ1-1; D is uncertain. The length of the CDR3 is 15 residues. Germline V lookup: CDR1 SEHNR, CDR2 FQNEAQ (reference sequence). Trimming stripped 1 base from V and 3 bases from J, with 12 bases between. The CDR3 sequence: CASSLGLGKDTEAFF. The DNA for the CDR3 is TGTGCCAGCAGCTTAGGTCTGGGGAAGGACACTGAAGCTTTCTTT.

This clonotype was observed a few times. This chain uses TRBV15 with TRBJ2-3, with D uncertain. This CDR3 comprises 13 residues. The germline V and J ends were trimmed by 1 base and 6 bases, with 8 bases remaining between them. The germline V gene encodes CDR1 LNHNV and CDR2 YYDKDF (reference sequence). In nucleotides, the CDR3 is TGTGCCACCAGCAGAGCCCTAGAGGATACGCAGTATTTT. Translating gives CATSRALEDTQYF.

In its sample, this clonotype was seen a few times. V and J are TRBV7-9 and TRBJ2-5, with 8 bases identical to TRBD1. CDR1 and CDR2 from the germline V gene are SEHNR and FQNEAQ (reference sequence). V lost 2 bases, J lost 4 bases, and 6 bases stayed unmatched. The CDR3 runs 15 residues. As DNA, the CDR3 is TGTGCCAGCAGCTTACCCAGGGGGCCGGGAGAGACCCAGTACTTC. It yields the protein CASSLPRGPGETQYF.

This chain uses TRBV5-1 with TRBJ2-2, with D perhaps TRBD1 or TRBD2 (5 bases each). CDR3 length: 14 amino acids. V lost 0 bases and J 10 bases, leaving 13 bases between the germline ends. Germline CDR1 and CDR2: SGHRS and YFSETQ. The CDR3: CASSLAEGPEELFF. DNA for the CDR3: TGCGCCAGCAGCTTGGCCGAGGGGCCTGAGGAGCTGTTTTTT.

This clonotype was seen a few times. The chain couples TRBV20-1 to TRBJ2-6; D uncertain. In germline, CDR1 is DFQATT, CDR2 SNEGSKA (reference sequence). V lost 5 bases and J lost 4, with 12 bases in between. The length of the CDR3 is 14 residues. CDR3 DNA sequence: TGCAGTGCTCGTAGGCGCTCCGGGGCCAACGTCCTGACTTTC. Amino acids: CSARRRSGANVLTF.

The rearrangement joins TRBV5-6 to TRBJ2-2; D is perhaps TRBD1 or TRBD2 (5 bases each). Trimming took off 3 bases at V and 0 bases at J, with 9 bases between the two ends. Per germline, CDR1 SGHDT and CDR2 YYEEEE. The CDR3 has 15 amino acids. CDR3 sequence (DNA): TGTGCCAGCAGCTGGGGACCCACGAACACCGGGGAGCTGTTTTTT. It encodes CASSWGPTNTGELFF.

The sample holds a few counts of this clonotype. The rearrangement links TRBV6-2 or TRBV6-3 to TRBJ2-1; 9 bases agree with TRBD1. The CDR3 is 20 amino acids. The germline CDR1 and CDR2 sequences are MNHEY and SVGEGT. Germline trimming cut 4 bases from V and 3 bases from J; bases unmatched to any gene: 19. The CDR3 DNA sequence: TGTGCCAGCAGTTCCTCCAGTCTCCGGACAGGGGTCCCGCACTACAATGAGCAGTTCTTC. This gives the protein CASSSSSLRTGVPHYNEQFF.

In this sample, this clonotype turned up many times. The gene calls are TRBV5-1 and TRBJ2-3; 7 bases map to TRBD1. CDR1 and CDR2 (germline): SGHRS, YFSETQ. V was clipped by 5 bases and J by 2 bases; unmatched bases: 5. This CDR3 contains 14 residues. In nucleotides, the CDR3 is TGCGCCAGCAGTTCACAGGGGTCCACAGATACGCAGTATTTT. Translation: CASSSQGSTDTQYF.

The chain recombines TRBV4-1 with TRBJ2-3; 10 bases map to TRBD2. Looked up from germline, CDR1 is MGHRA and CDR2 is YSYEKL. V lost 4 bases, J lost 5 bases, and 6 bases stayed unmatched. The CDR3 consists of 15 residues. The CDR3 region is CASSRGLADEDTQYF. The CDR3 nucleotides are TGCGCCAGCAGCCGAGGACTAGCGGATGAAGATACGCAGTATTTT.

The chain couples TRBV14 to TRBJ1-5; 7 nucleotides agree with TRBD1. V gave up 4 bases and J gave up 8 bases; unmatched junction bases: 11. CDR1 is SGHDN, CDR2 FVKESK, per germline. This CDR3 has 15 amino acids. For the CDR3, the DNA is TGTGCCAGCAGCCCGACAGGGCTGAGGGTAGAGCCCCAGCATTTT. Encoded protein: CASSPTGLRVEPQHF.

In its sample, this clonotype was seen a few times. The V call is TRBV10-3, the J call TRBJ2-5; TRBD2 matches 10 bases. The CDR3 is made up of 13 amino acids. Germline assignment: CDR1 ENHRY and CDR2 SYGVKD. V was clipped by 10 bases and J by 1 base; unmatched bases: 3. The CDR3 DNA follows: TGTGCCAATAGCGGGGGGCTCCAAGAGACCCAGTACTTC. Protein: CANSGGLQETQYF.

V is TRBV12-3 or TRBV12-4 and J is TRBJ2-5; TRBD2 matches 11 bases. V lost 5 bases and J lost 2; bases outside the gene matches: 7. The CDR3 sequence is 16 residues long. The CDR3 loop reads CASSASSGGLQETQYF. The CDR3 bases are TGTGCCAGCAGTGCCTCTAGCGGGGGGTTACAAGAGACCCAGTACTTC.

J is TRBJ1-1 and V is TRBV20-1, with TRBD1 identical over 11 bases. Germline CDR1 DFQATT, CDR2 SNEGSKA (reference sequence). J gave up 6 bases and V 1 base, and 4 bases lay outside the gene matches. CDR3 size: 14 residues. CDR3 sequence: CSARGTGGASEAFF. For the CDR3, the DNA is TGCAGTGCTAGAGGGACAGGGGGCGCATCTGAAGCTTTCTTT.

The rearrangement joins TRBV10-3 to TRBJ2-3; TRBD2 aligns across 11 bases. Germline lookup yields CDR1 ENHRY and CDR2 SYGVKD. The CDR3 sequence is 16 residues long. Trimming took 6 bases from V and 2 from J; bases not matched to a gene: 7. DNA for the CDR3: TGTGCCATCAGGGATTCGGGACTAGCGGCCACAGATACGCAGTATTTT. Its protein is CAIRDSGLAATDTQYF.

This clonotype showed up just a few times. V and J are TRBV6-5 and TRBJ1-1, with a weak D call TRBD1 (5 bases). CDR1 and CDR2 from the germline V gene are MNHEY and SVGAGI. The CDR3 is made up of 14 amino acids. V lost 2 bases, J lost 4 bases, and 11 bases lay in between. The CDR3 coding sequence is TGTGCCAGCAGTTACCTCGGGGGGTCCACTGAAGCTTTCTTT. It is translated as CASSYLGGSTEAFF.

The V and J genes are TRBV2 and TRBJ2-2, with 9 bases that match TRBD2. CDR1 SNHLY and CDR2 FYNNEI come from the germline V gene. This CDR3 has 15 residues. V gave up 8 bases and J gave up 1 base; unmatched junction bases: 5. The CDR3 region is CASLAGGRNTGELFF. The CDR3 DNA reads TGTGCCAGCCTCGCGGGGGGGCGGAACACCGGGGAGCTGTTTTTT. The full variable domain, completed using reference TRBV2 and TRBJ2-2, is EPEVTQTPSHQVTQMGQEVILRCVPISNHLYFYWYRQILGQKVEFLVSFYNNEISEKSEIFDDQFSVERPDGSNFTLKIRSTKLEDSAMYFCASLAGGRNTGELFFGEGSRLTVL.

The rearrangement links TRBV20-1 to TRBJ2-3, with TRBD2 as a possible D gene (6 bases). The CDR3 has 14 amino acids. V was clipped by 6 bases and J by 0 bases, with 13 bases between them. The germline V gene has CDR1 DFQATT and CDR2 SNEGSKA (reference sequence). The CDR3: CSATRDSSTDTQYF. The CDR3 DNA reads TGCAGTGCCACGCGGGACTCAAGCACAGATACGCAGTATTTT.

The V and J genes are TRBV24-1 and TRBJ1-2; perhaps TRBD1 as D (5 bases). Germline V CDR1 and CDR2: KGHDR, SFDVKD. This CDR3 is 18 amino acids long. The V and J ends lost 3 bases and 2 bases respectively, with 21 bases between them. The CDR3 sequence: CATSDPPLGDGDNYGYTF. The CDR3 DNA is TGTGCCACCAGTGATCCCCCTTTGGGGGACGGTGACAACTATGGCTACACCTTC.

This clonotype was counted only a few times. V is TRBV7-2 and J is TRBJ2-1; D is unresolved. V lost 4 bases and J lost 12, with 16 bases in between. The CDR3 consists of 13 residues. Germline assignment: CDR1 SGHTA and CDR2 FQGNSA. The chain's CDR3 is CASSSNSLDPQFF. CDR3 DNA sequence: TGTGCCAGCAGCTCAAACTCCTTGGATCCGCAGTTCTTC. Supplemented by reference TRBV7-2 and TRBJ2-1, the full variable domain reads GAGVSQSPSNKVTEKGKDVELRCDPISGHTALYWYRQSLGQGLEFLIYFQGNSAPDKSGLPSDRFSAERTGGSVSTLTIQRTQQEDSAVYLCASSSNSLDPQFFGPGTRLTVL.

The genes are TRBV2 and TRBJ2-1; TRBD1 is a possible D gene (6 bases). The V and J ends lost 5 bases and 4 bases respectively, with 15 bases between them. There are 15 residues in the CDR3. Germline CDR1 and CDR2: SNHLY and FYNNEI. CDR3 nucleotide sequence: TGTGCCAGCAGTTTGAGGGGGACCATTTACAATGAGCAGTTCTTC. This codes for CASSLRGTIYNEQFF.

This clonotype was detected ten times or more. This sequence joins TRBV6-5 and TRBJ1-4; TRBD1 aligns across 7 bases. V was pared by 2 bases and J by 2 bases, with 2 bases of the junction left unmatched. This CDR3 has 15 amino acids. Germline V lookup: CDR1 MNHEY, CDR2 SVGAGI. The CDR3: CASSYEGATNEKLFF. For the CDR3, the DNA is TGTGCCAGCAGTTACGAGGGGGCGACTAATGAAAAACTGTTTTTT.

The genes are TRBV18 and TRBJ1-2; 8 bases map to TRBD1. The germline V gene encodes CDR1 KGHSH and CDR2 LQKENI. This CDR3 spans 15 amino acids. V dropped 10 bases and J dropped 0; count of bases not matched to a gene: 10. CDR3 coding DNA: TGTGCCACCGGACAGGGAAAGCCCCCTAACTATGGCTACACCTTC. Its translation is CATGQGKPPNYGYTF.

This clonotype was seen more than once but under ten times. The rearrangement uses TRBV5-6 and TRBJ1-2; D remains ambiguous. The CDR3 consists of 14 residues. Germline loops: CDR1 SGHDT, CDR2 YYEEEE. With 1 base removed from V and 3 bases from J, the gap between germline ends came to 10 bases. Written as DNA, the CDR3 is TGTGCCAGCAGCTTGCTCGAGGGTTACTATGGCTACACCTTC. Translating gives CASSLLEGYYGYTF.